This TCR beta chain is drawn from a study of T-cell reconstitution after alpha-beta-depleted transplantation in children. Study conclusions and caveats: The origin of alpha-beta T cells about two months after transplant was reportedly several hundred expanded graft clones.

This clonotype was observed at least ten times. Its target is not known. Unique molecular identifiers were built into the TCRbeta library. TCRdb reprocessed the PCR reads with MiXCR, giving one entry per CDR3 protein. The sample consists of 200,000 to 300,000 distinct CDR3 sequences, around 7.5% of them appearing once. This clonotype was sampled from a male patient younger than 18 who had a stem cell transplant for acute lymphoblastic leukemia, so the T cells may come from the graft donor. Sample: PBMCs, mostly from graft donor cells, taken 180 days after TCRalphabeta/CD19-depleted stem cell transplant.

The CDR3 DNA is TGTGCCAGCAGTTTAGAGGCAGGCGGCGGCTCACCCCTCCACTTT. This codes for CASSLEAGGGSPLHF. The V and J genes are TRBV12-3 or TRBV12-4 and TRBJ1-6, with no clear D. The CDR3 is 15 amino acids. The V end lost 1 base, the J end lost 10 bases, and 14 bases lay between the germline ends.